Listed here are 15 T cell receptor beta chains from one sample, sequenced in a study of spatial heterogeneity in lung cancer. TCRdb recomputed calls from the 5' RACE reads with MiXCR, one row per CDR3 protein. This sample has about 570 distinct CDR3 sequences, with 30% to 40% found just once. The time point: sample taken at primary tumor resection. Sample: normal lung tissue next to the tumor, taken at surgery. The receptors come from a male donor with early-stage non-small cell lung cancer.

Note on this clonotype: This beta chain turned up in a library designed for alpha chains; as an off-target read, its abundance says little. V is TRBV7-2 and J is TRBJ2-5; D possibly corresponds to TRBD1 (5 bases). V lost 3 bases and J lost 1, with 9 bases in between. This CDR3 is 14 amino acids long. Germline CDR1 SGHTA, CDR2 FQGNSA. This chain's CDR3 is CASSFQGSQETQYF. The CDR3 nucleotides are TGTGCCAGCAGCTTCCAGGGCTCCCAAGAGACCCAGTACTTC. The variable domain in full, completed from reference TRBV7-2 and TRBJ2-5, reads GAGVSQSPSNKVTEKGKDVELRCDPISGHTALYWYRQSLGQGLEFLIYFQGNSAPDKSGLPSDRFSAERTGGSVSTLTIQRTQQEDSAVYLCASSFQGSQETQYFGPGTRLLVL.

To note about this clonotype: The library was prepared for alpha chains; this beta chain is a stray read, so its frequency means little. V gene TRBV12-3 or TRBV12-4 combines with J gene TRBJ2-7, with unresolved D. Trimming took 7 bases from V and 4 from J, leaving 11 bases between them. This CDR3 has 12 amino acids. The CDR3 sequence: CASKGYQYEQYF. CDR3 bases: TGTGCCAGCAAAGGCTACCAGTACGAGCAGTACTTC.

Only a few counts were recorded for this clonotype. This beta chain is a stray read from a library made for alpha chains; its abundance is not meaningful. The chain links TRBV7-2 to TRBJ2-7; D may be TRBD1 (5 bases). The CDR3 covers 15 residues. Trimming left V 3 bases short and J 1 base short, with 13 bases between. CDR1 is SGHTA, CDR2 FQGNSA, per germline. The CDR3 reads CASSFWGSPSYEQYF. The CDR3 DNA reads TGTGCCAGCAGCTTCTGGGGCAGCCCTTCCTACGAGCAGTACTTC.

This clonotype showed up just once. This beta chain lies outside the target of a library built for alpha chains; its clone size means little. This chain links TRBV6-5 with TRBJ2-2, with D unclear. From germline, CDR1 is MNHEY and CDR2 SVGAGI. This CDR3 region has 13 residues. Between the trimmed V and J ends, which lost 5 bases and 2 bases, there was a span of 6 bases. CDR3 in amino acids: CASSVQNTGELFF. For the CDR3, the DNA is TGTGCCAGCAGTGTCCAAAACACCGGGGAGCTGTTTTTT.

This clonotype is large within its sample. Being off target in a library aimed at alpha chains, this beta chain has a size of little meaning. This rearrangement joins TRBV6-6 to TRBJ2-4; D possibly matches TRBD1 or TRBD2 (5 bases each). The V gene lost 5 bases and the J gene lost 2 bases, with 13 bases spanning the gap. Germline V gene sequence: CDR1 MNHNY, CDR2 SVGAGI (reference sequence). The CDR3 is 15 amino acids. The CDR3 here is CASSTGWGTKNIQYF. The CDR3 bases are TGTGCCAGCAGTACGGGCTGGGGGACCAAAAACATTCAGTACTTC.

In regard to this clonotype: The library was designed around alpha chains, so this beta chain is a stray read whose abundance carries little weight. The chain employs TRBV6-2 or TRBV6-3 and TRBJ2-1, with TRBD2 matching 12 bases. With V trimmed by 10 bases and J by 6 bases, 16 bases remained unmatched. CDR3 size: 17 residues. The germline V gene encodes CDR1 MNHEY and CDR2 SVGEGT. The CDR3 bases are TGTGCCACCTGCCCCTACGAAGCGACTAGCGGGAGCAATGAGCAGTTCTTC. Protein sequence: CATCPYEATSGSNEQFF.

This clonotype appeared a few times. Since the library was made to target alpha chains, this beta chain is a stray read and its abundance is not meaningful. This rearrangement joins TRBV9 to TRBJ2-7; no firm D call. The ends were cut back, 4 bases at V and 6 bases at J, with 11 bases in the middle. This CDR3 comprises 12 residues. The V gene's germline CDR1 is SGDLS and CDR2 YYNGEE. The CDR3 DNA sequence: TGTGCCAGCAGCTCTGAACGTCTCGAGCAGTACTTC. It codes for CASSSERLEQYF.

This clonotype was counted a few times. With the library built for alpha chains, this beta chain is off target and its frequency is not meaningful. The chain employs TRBV5-1 and TRBJ2-6; 7 bases align to TRBD1. Germline V gene data show CDR1 as SGHRS and CDR2 as YFSETQ. This CDR3 comprises 17 residues. Trimming took 4 bases from V and 0 from J; bases not matched to a gene: 7. The CDR3 nucleotides read TGCGCCAGCAGCACGACAGGGCCAACCTCTGGGGCCAACGTCCTGACTTTC. This sequence encodes CASSTTGPTSGANVLTF.

A word on this clonotype: A library prepared for alpha chains yielded this beta chain as an off-target read; its size is of little meaning. This chain connects TRBV29-1 to TRBJ2-7; no reliable D call. This CDR3 has 13 residues. CDR1 and CDR2 from the germline V gene are SQVTM and ANQGSEA. Trimming pared 2 bases from V and 1 base from J, leaving 9 bases between. In DNA, the CDR3 is TGCAGCGTTGAAATGGAGAATTCCTACGAGCAGTACTTC. Its protein is CSVEMENSYEQYF.

Comments on this clonotype: In a library made to pick up alpha chains, this beta chain is a stray read with a size that means little. The chain is built from TRBV2 and TRBJ1-2; the D gene is possibly TRBD1 (5 bases). This CDR3 spans 13 amino acids. The V gene lost 7 bases and the J gene lost 4 bases, with 13 bases spanning the gap. Germline V gives CDR1 SNHLY, CDR2 FYNNEI. This chain's CDR3 is CASTADSSYGYTF. The CDR3 DNA sequence: TGTGCCAGCACGGCCGACAGTAGCTATGGCTACACCTTC.

This clonotype has just a few counts. For a library built for alpha chains, this beta chain is a stray read; little rests on its size. The V gene is TRBV20-1, the J gene TRBJ2-1, with TRBD2 matching over 8 bases. Germline loops: CDR1 DFQATT, CDR2 SNEGSKA (reference sequence). This CDR3 comprises 16 residues. V lost 6 bases and J lost 4; bases outside the gene matches: 14. The CDR3 loop is CSANDVASGPYNEQFF. In nucleotides, the CDR3 is TGCAGTGCAAACGACGTCGCTAGCGGGCCTTACAATGAGCAGTTCTTC.

Remarks on this clonotype: Little can be read into the size of this beta chain, an off-target read in a library designed for alpha chains. This chain connects TRBV5-4 to TRBJ2-1, with D perhaps matching TRBD1 (5 bases). The V gene lost 2 bases and the J gene lost 0 bases, with 6 bases spanning the gap. This CDR3 is 14 amino acids long. CDR1 is SGHNT and CDR2 is YYREEE in the germline V gene (reference sequence). The CDR3 sequence: CASSFDSSYNEQFF. The CDR3 DNA is TGTGCCAGCAGCTTCGACAGCTCCTACAATGAGCAGTTCTTC.

This clonotype turned up a few times. This beta chain is a stray read from a library made for alpha chains; its abundance is not meaningful. The rearrangement links TRBV7-8 to TRBJ2-1, with TRBD2 identical over 11 bases. J gave up 4 bases and V 5 bases, and 1 base lay outside the gene matches. CDR1 and CDR2 (germline): SGHVS, FQNEAQ. This CDR3 comprises 14 residues. CDR3 in amino acids: CASSRLAGYNEQFF. DNA for the CDR3: TGTGCCAGCAGCCGACTAGCGGGATACAATGAGCAGTTCTTC.

About this clonotype itself: This beta chain is off target for a library built for alpha chains, so its abundance means little. The J gene is TRBJ2-2, the V gene TRBV28; TRBD1 matches at 8 bases. The CDR3 is made up of 15 amino acids. In germline, CDR1 is MDHEN, CDR2 SYDVKM. The V and J ends lost 5 bases and 4 bases, in that order; junction bases with no gene match: 6. The CDR3 sequence is CASSPIGQGTGELFF. As DNA, the CDR3 is TGTGCCAGCAGTCCCATCGGACAGGGCACCGGGGAGCTGTTTTTT. The whole variable domain, remainder taken from reference TRBV28 and TRBJ2-2, is DVKVTQSSRYLVKRTGEKVFLECVQDMDHENMFWYRQDPGLGLRLIYFSYDVKMKEKGDIPEGYSVSREKKERFSLILESASTNQTSMYLCASSPIGQGTGELFFGEGSRLTVL.

This clonotype is categorized as hyperexpanded. This beta chain turned up in a library designed for alpha chains; as an off-target read, its abundance says little. The chain is built from TRBV19 and TRBJ2-1, with 11 bases fitting TRBD1. The germline CDR1 and CDR2 sequences are LNHDA and SQIVND (reference sequence). The CDR3 length is 15 residues. V trimming: 3 bases; J trimming: 6 bases; junction bases outside the gene matches: 4. CDR3 sequence reads: CASSMGQGVVNEQFF. As DNA, the CDR3 is TGTGCCAGTAGTATGGGACAGGGGGTGGTCAATGAGCAGTTCTTC.